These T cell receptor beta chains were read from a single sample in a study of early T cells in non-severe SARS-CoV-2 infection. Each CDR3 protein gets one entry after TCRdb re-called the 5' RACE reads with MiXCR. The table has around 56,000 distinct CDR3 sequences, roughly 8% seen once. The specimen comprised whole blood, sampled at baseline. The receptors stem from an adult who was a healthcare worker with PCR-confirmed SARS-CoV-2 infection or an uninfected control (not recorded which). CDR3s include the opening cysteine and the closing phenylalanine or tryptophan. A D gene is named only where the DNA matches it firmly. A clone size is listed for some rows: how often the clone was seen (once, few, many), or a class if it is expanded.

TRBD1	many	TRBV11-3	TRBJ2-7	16	TGTGCCAGCAGCAAAGGGACAGCCGGGCCGCAATACGAGCAGTACTTC	CASSKGTAGPQYEQYF
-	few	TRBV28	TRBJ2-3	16	TGTGCCAGCAGTTTAGAGGACACTAAAGCGGGAGATACGCAGTATTTT	CASSLEDTKAGDTQYF
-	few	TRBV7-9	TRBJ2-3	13	TGTGCCAGCAGCCAGACAGGTCCCAACTCGCAGTATTTT	CASSQTGPNSQYF
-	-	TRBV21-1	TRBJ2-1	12	TGTGCCAGCCCACGGGAGCCCAATGAGCAGTTCTTC	CASPREPNEQFF
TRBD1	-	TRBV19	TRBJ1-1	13	TGTGCCAGTAGCAGACAGGGTGACACTGAAGCTTTCTTT	CASSRQGDTEAFF
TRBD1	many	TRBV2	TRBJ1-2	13	TGTGCCAGCGTGGGACAGGTATTCGTCGGCTACACCTTC	CASVGQVFVGYTF
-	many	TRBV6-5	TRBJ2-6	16	TGTGCCAGCAGTTACCAGGGGTTCTCTGGGGCCAACGTCCTGACTTTC	CASSYQGFSGANVLTF
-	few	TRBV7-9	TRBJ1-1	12	TGTGCCAGCAGCTCCCCCAACACTGAAGCTTTCTTT	CASSSPNTEAFF
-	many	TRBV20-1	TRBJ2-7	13	TGCAGTGCCAATGGGGGTCCCACCTACGAGCAGTACTTC	CSANGGPTYEQYF
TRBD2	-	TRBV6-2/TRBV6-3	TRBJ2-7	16	TGTGCCAGCAGTTACCCGGGGACTACCAAACCCTACGAGCAGTACTTC	CASSYPGTTKPYEQYF
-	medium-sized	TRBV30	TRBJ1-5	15	TGTGCCTGGAGTGCGGTGGGCAGGAACAATCAGCCCCAGCATTTT	CAWSAVGRNNQPQHF
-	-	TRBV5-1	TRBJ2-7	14	TGCGCCAGCAGCTTGAGGACGGGATCCTACGAGCAGTACTTC	CASSLRTGSYEQYF
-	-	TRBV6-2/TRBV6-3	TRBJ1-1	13	TGTGCCAGCAGGCAACGGGCGGCGTTCGAAGCTTTCTTT	CASRQRAAFEAFF
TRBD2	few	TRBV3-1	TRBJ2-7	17	TGTGCCAGCAGCCAAGAAGGAGGACTAGCGGGACCCTACGAGCAGTACTTC	CASSQEGGLAGPYEQYF
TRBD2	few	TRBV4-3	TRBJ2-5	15	TGCGCCAGCAGCCAAGGGGCGGGAGGGCAAGAGACCCAGTACTTC	CASSQGAGGQETQYF
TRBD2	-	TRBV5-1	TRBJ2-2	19	TGCGCCAGCAGCTCGGACAACCCGACTAGCGGGAGAAAGACCGGGGAGCTGTTTTTT	CASSSDNPTSGRKTGELFF
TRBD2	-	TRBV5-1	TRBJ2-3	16	TGCGCCAGCAGCTTGGACAGCGGGGGTAGCACAGATACGCAGTATTTT	CASSLDSGGSTDTQYF
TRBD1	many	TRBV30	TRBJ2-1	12	TGTGCCTGGGGGACAGGGACTAATGAGCAGTTCTTC	CAWGTGTNEQFF
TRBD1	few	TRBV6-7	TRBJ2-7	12	TGTGCCAGGGAGGACAGGGAGTACGAGCAGTACTTC	CAREDREYEQYF
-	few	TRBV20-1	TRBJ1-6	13	TGCAGTGCTACAGACGGAGGGGATTCACCCCTCCACTTT	CSATDGGDSPLHF
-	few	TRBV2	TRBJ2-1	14	TGTGCCAGCAGTGAGTCTGGACCGAACAATGAGCAGTTCTTC	CASSESGPNNEQFF
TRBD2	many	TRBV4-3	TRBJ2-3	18	TGCGCCAGCAGCCAAGCTGACAGGGCGGGGGGGCCCACAGATACGCAGTATTTT	CASSQADRAGGPTDTQYF
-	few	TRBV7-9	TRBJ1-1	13	TGTGCCAGCAGCTACAGAAGTAACACTGAAGCTTTCTTT	CASSYRSNTEAFF
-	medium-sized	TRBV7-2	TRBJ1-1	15	TGTGCCAGCAGCTTATGGGGGGGGAGTATAACTGAAGCTTTCTTT	CASSLWGGSITEAFF
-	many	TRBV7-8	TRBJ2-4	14	TGTGCCAGCAGCTTAGATTTTCGGGGAAACATTCAGTACTTC	CASSLDFRGNIQYF
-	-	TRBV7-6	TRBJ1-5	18	TGTGCCAGCAGCTTAGTCCCTCCAGGGAGGCAGCCCAATCAGCCCCAGCATTTT	CASSLVPPGRQPNQPQHF
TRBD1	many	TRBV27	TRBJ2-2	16	TGTGCCAGCAGTTTTGTGGGACAGGGTAACACCGGGGAGCTGTTTTTT	CASSFVGQGNTGELFF
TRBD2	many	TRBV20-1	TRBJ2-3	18	TGCAGTGCCCAGTTAGGGTCCGGACTAGCGGACTTCGGGTATACGCAGTATTTT	CSAQLGSGLADFGYTQYF
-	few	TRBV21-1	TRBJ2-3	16	TGTGCCAGCAGCAAAGGAATGGCCGGGAAGGCAGATACGCAGTATTTT	CASSKGMAGKADTQYF
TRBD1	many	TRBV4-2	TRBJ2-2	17	TGTGCCAGCAGCCAAGATAGCCCAGGGGGCCACACCGGGGAGCTGTTTTTT	CASSQDSPGGHTGELFF
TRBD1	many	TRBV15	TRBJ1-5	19	TGTGCCACCAGCAGAGTGAAGGACAGGCATTGGGGTAGCAATCAGCCCCAGCATTTT	CATSRVKDRHWGSNQPQHF
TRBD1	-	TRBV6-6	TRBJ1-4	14	TGTGCCAGCAGAGCGGGACAGGGGCATGAAAAACTGTTTTTT	CASRAGQGHEKLFF
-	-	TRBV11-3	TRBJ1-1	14	TGTGCCAGCAGCTTAGGAGGGGTGAACACTGAAGCTTTCTTT	CASSLGGVNTEAFF
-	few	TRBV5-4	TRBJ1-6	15	TGTGCCAGCAGCTTGGTAACAGGGCCAAATTCACCCCTCCACTTT	CASSLVTGPNSPLHF
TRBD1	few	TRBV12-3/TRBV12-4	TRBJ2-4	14	TGTGCCAGCAGTCCGTCGGACAGGAAAAACATTCAGTACTTC	CASSPSDRKNIQYF
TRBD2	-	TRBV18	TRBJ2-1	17	TGTGCCAGCTCCCCGGGACTAGCGGGCCCTGGGGGGGATGAGCAGTTCTTC	CASSPGLAGPGGDEQFF
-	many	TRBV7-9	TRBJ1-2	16	TGTGCCAGCAGCTTAGAGGGAAGCTACGGGAACTATGGCTACACCTTC	CASSLEGSYGNYGYTF
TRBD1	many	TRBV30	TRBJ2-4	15	TGTGCCTGGAGCGGACAGGGGGTAGCCAAAAACATTCAGTACTTC	CAWSGQGVAKNIQYF
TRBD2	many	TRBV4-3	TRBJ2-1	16	TGCGCCAGCAGCCAAGCTAGCGGGGGCTCCTACAATGAGCAGTTCTTC	CASSQASGGSYNEQFF